Below, 32 T cell receptor beta chains from the same sample are listed, as sequenced in a study of blood T cell repertoires in COVID-19 (dated by TCRdb to about 2020). Preparation of the library involved the immunoSEQ multiplex PCR assay. TCRdb obtained this table from immuneACCESS and retained in-frame rearrangements with V and J assigned. These tables miss some clones; where compared with another copy, unresolved V genes account for less than half of the shortfall, and the remainder is unexplained. The sample table records around 300,000 clones; 87% of these occur just once. Of the sample, about 2.3% is held by the ten largest clones. Material for sequencing was peripheral blood. These receptors were obtained from a man aged 18-30 years with active or convalescent COVID-19.

The chain has TRBV27 and TRBJ2-3; 13 nucleotides align to TRBD2. This CDR3 has 17 residues. In germline, CDR1 is MNHEY, CDR2 SMNVEV (reference sequence). V shed 6 bases and J 6 bases; nucleotides not matched to a gene: 12. CDR3 sequence: CASRKGTGTSGADTQYF. Written as DNA, the CDR3 is TGTGCCAGCAGAAAAGGGACCGGGACTAGCGGGGCGGATACGCAGTATTTT.

This clone is a singleton in its sample. This chain uses TRBV9 with TRBJ1-3; TRBD1 is a possible D gene (5 bases). The ends were cut back, 8 bases at V and 0 bases at J, with 9 bases in the middle. CDR3 length equals 13 residues. Germline V gene lookup returns CDR1 SGDLS and CDR2 YYNGEE. The DNA for the CDR3 is TGTGCCAGTACAGGAAACTCTGGAAACACCATATATTTT. Protein product: CASTGNSGNTIYF. Full variable domain (remainder filled in from reference TRBV9 and TRBJ1-3): DSGVTQTPKHLITATGQRVTLRCSPRSGDLSVYWYQQSLDQGLQFLIQYYNGEERAKGNILERFSAQQFPDLHSELNLSSLELGDSALYFCASTGNSGNTIYFGEGSWLTVV.

A remark on this clone: Other DNA sequences in the sample encode the same CDR3. The CDR3 region is CSVGGSYEQYF. CDR3 in DNA: TGCAGCGTCGGGGGGTCCTACGAGCAGTACTTC. The chain uses TRBV29-1 and TRBJ2-7; 7 nucleotides line up with TRBD2. Trimming cost V 6 bases and J 1 base; bases outside gene matches: 0. CDR1 SQVTM and CDR2 ANQGSEA come from the germline V gene. The CDR3 spans 11 residues.

Only a few counts were recorded for this clone. The V gene is TRBV2, the J gene TRBJ1-5; D call uncertain. Trimming pared 6 bases from V and 2 bases from J, leaving 14 bases between. This CDR3 is 15 amino acids long. CDR1 and CDR2 from the germline V gene are SNHLY and FYNNEI. The CDR3 nucleotides are TGTGCCAGCAGGCTGGAGGGTAGCGGCAATCAGCCCCAGCATTTT. Translation gives CASRLEGSGNQPQHF.

The chain employs TRBV20-1 and TRBJ1-6, with D possibly matching TRBD1 (6 bases). The CDR3 is 15 amino acids. Trimming removed 3 bases at V and 0 bases at J, with 9 bases between. CDR1 and CDR2 from the germline V gene are DFQATT and SNEGSKA (reference sequence). CDR3 region: CSASRGGSYNSPLHF. For the CDR3, the DNA is TGCAGTGCTAGTAGGGGGGGCTCCTATAATTCACCCCTCCACTTT.

The J gene is TRBJ2-7, the V gene TRBV2, with TRBD2 matching over 7 bases. Per the germline V gene, CDR1 is SNHLY and CDR2 is FYNNEI. The CDR3 extends over 13 amino acids. The trim removed 9 bases at V and 2 bases at J, leaving 7 bases unmatched. The chain's CDR3 is CARSGTDAYEQYF. In DNA, the CDR3 is TGTGCCAGGAGCGGGACGGACGCCTACGAGCAGTACTTC.

V usage is TRBV19 and J usage is TRBJ1-1; 7 bases line up with TRBD1. Germline CDR1 and CDR2: LNHDA and SQIVND (reference sequence). The CDR3 contains 14 residues. J lost 5 bases, V lost 6 bases, and 9 bases had no gene match. CDR3: CASSIRDRQTEAFF. CDR3 coding DNA: TGTGCCAGTAGCATCCGGGACAGACAAACTGAAGCTTTCTTT.

The chain employs TRBV12-3 or TRBV12-4 and TRBJ2-1; D unresolved. This CDR3 has 12 residues. V was clipped by 3 bases and J by 8 bases, with 8 bases between them. The CDR3 nucleotides are TGTGCCAGCAGTTTTACGTCGGATGAGCAGTTCTTC. It codes for CASSFTSDEQFF.

This chain links TRBV2 with TRBJ1-5; D is perhaps TRBD1 (5 bases). Germline V gene sequence: CDR1 SNHLY, CDR2 FYNNEI. The CDR3 has 13 residues. V lost 6 bases to trimming and J lost 5 bases, with 11 bases between them. The CDR3 coding sequence is TGTGCCAGCAGGGCAGGGTGGGATCAGCCCCAGCATTTT. Translating it yields CASRAGWDQPQHF.

This clone has more than one count but fewer than ten. This chain links TRBV7-9 with TRBJ1-1; D uncertain. The V gene lost 4 bases and the J gene lost 1 base, with 7 bases spanning the gap. The CDR3 length is 13 residues. Germline lookup yields CDR1 SEHNR and CDR2 FQNEAQ (reference sequence). CDR3 sequence: CASSWEGNTEAFF. CDR3 DNA: TGTGCCAGCAGCTGGGAGGGGAACACTGAAGCTTTCTTT.

The chain is built from TRBV28 and TRBJ1-5, with D maybe TRBD1 (5 bases). V shed 2 bases and J shed 7 bases, with 15 bases lying between them. The CDR3 loop spans 15 amino acids. Germline lookup yields CDR1 MDHEN and CDR2 SYDVKM. The CDR3 spells CASSLLGRVEQPQHF. CDR3 DNA sequence: TGTGCCAGCAGTTTACTGGGCAGGGTAGAACAGCCCCAGCATTTT.

V usage is TRBV19 and J usage is TRBJ1-3, with D unresolved. In germline, CDR1 is LNHDA, CDR2 SQIVND (reference sequence). The CDR3 is 13 residues long. The germline V and J ends were trimmed by 4 bases and 3 bases, with 7 bases remaining between them. CDR3 sequence: CASSRDHGNTIYF. The CDR3 bases are TGTGCCAGTAGTAGAGACCATGGAAACACCATATATTTT.

The chain is built from TRBV7-9 and TRBJ1-2, with D tentatively TRBD1 (6 bases). The length of the CDR3 is 15 residues. Germline loops: CDR1 SEHNR, CDR2 FQNEAQ (reference sequence). Trimming took 2 bases from V and 1 from J, leaving 11 bases between them. The CDR3 protein is CASSLTDRLNYGYTF. CDR3 DNA sequence: TGTGCCAGCAGCTTAACGGACAGACTTAACTATGGCTACACCTTC. Complete variable domain (other parts from reference TRBV7-9 and TRBJ1-2): DTGVSQNPRHKITKRGQNVTFRCDPISEHNRLYWYRQTLGQGPEFLTYFQNEAQLEKSRLLSDRFSAERPKGSFSTLEIQRTEQGDSAMYLCASSLTDRLNYGYTFGSGTRLTVV.

The chain recombines TRBV5-1 with TRBJ1-2, with 7 bases matching TRBD1. Germline-derived CDR1 and CDR2 are SGHRS and YFSETQ. The CDR3 loop spans 14 amino acids. With 1 base clipped from V and 6 bases from J, the junction kept 6 bases outside the gene matches. CDR3 region: CASSLIGQEDGYTF. In DNA form, the CDR3 reads TGCGCCAGCAGCTTGATTGGACAGGAGGATGGCTACACCTTC. Together with reference TRBV5-1 and TRBJ1-2, the CDR3 gives the full variable domain: KAGVTQTPRYLIKTRGQQVTLSCSPISGHRSVSWYQQTPGQGLQFLFEYFSETQRNKGNFPGRFSGRQFSNSRSEMNVSTLELGDSALYLCASSLIGQEDGYTFGSGTRLTVV.

A remark on this clone: One junction end does not reproduce the germline sequence, and a read error may be involved. The chain employs TRBV7-2 and TRBJ2-7; the D gene could be TRBD1 or TRBD2 (6 bases each). The CDR3 sequence is 17 residues long. The V gene's germline CDR1 is SGHTA and CDR2 FQGNSA. The CDR3 reads CASTLGRLRDNSYEQYF. CDR3 sequence (DNA): TGTGCCAGCACCTTAGGGAGGCTCCGGGACAACTCCTACGAGCAGTACTTC.

The chain joins TRBV27 to TRBJ2-1, with TRBD2 matching over 7 bases. The V gene's germline CDR1 is MNHEY and CDR2 SMNVEV (reference sequence). Unmatched junction bases numbered 5, after V lost 6 bases and J lost 9 bases. This CDR3 region has 12 residues. This CDR3 reads CASSAAGIEQFF. CDR3 bases: TGTGCCAGCAGCGCAGCGGGAATTGAGCAGTTCTTC.

The rearrangement links TRBV4-1 to TRBJ2-1; TRBD2 aligns across 8 bases. V was clipped by 4 bases and J by 8 bases; unmatched bases: 13. This CDR3 spans 16 amino acids. Looked up from germline, CDR1 is MGHRA and CDR2 is YSYEKL. CDR3 amino acids: CASSPLKAGERYEQFF. The CDR3 nucleotides are TGCGCCAGCAGCCCCCTTAAAGCGGGAGAAAGGTATGAGCAGTTCTTC.

The chain carries TRBV27 and TRBJ2-1; D is uncertain. Germline V gene lookup returns CDR1 MNHEY and CDR2 SMNVEV (reference sequence). This CDR3 region has 13 residues. V was clipped by 2 bases and J by 8 bases, with 10 bases between them. This CDR3 reads CASSLAFSYEQFF. The CDR3 region has the DNA TGTGCCAGCAGTTTAGCGTTCTCTTATGAGCAGTTCTTC.

The chain links TRBV5-1 to TRBJ2-3; D gene uncertain. CDR1 and CDR2 from the germline V gene are SGHRS and YFSETQ. This CDR3 is built from 13 residues. Between the trimmed V and J ends, which lost 2 bases and 3 bases, there was a span of 7 bases. This CDR3 is CASSLEITDTQYF. As DNA, the CDR3 is TGCGCCAGCAGCTTAGAGATTACAGATACGCAGTATTTT.

A single count supports this clone. The chain has TRBV25-1 and TRBJ1-1; D is unclear. Per the germline V gene, CDR1 is MGHDK and CDR2 is SYGVNS. V lost 8 bases to trimming and J lost 0 bases, with 10 bases between them. The CDR3 runs to 13 residues. The CDR3 reads CASYNQVNTEAFF. The DNA for the CDR3 is TGTGCCAGCTATAATCAGGTGAACACTGAAGCTTTCTTT.

The V and J genes are TRBV28 and TRBJ1-6; 7 nucleotides align to TRBD1. With 3 bases clipped from V and 9 bases from J, the junction kept 8 bases outside the gene matches. The CDR3 spans 15 residues. Germline V gene data show CDR1 as MDHEN and CDR2 as SYDVKM. In nucleotides, the CDR3 is TGTGCCAGCAGTTTCCTGGACAGGAGAGCTTCACCCCTCCACTTT. Translating gives CASSFLDRRASPLHF.

This clone appeared a single time. The gene calls are TRBV29-1 and TRBJ2-2; tentatively, D is TRBD1 (5 bases). V was trimmed by 0 bases and J by 1 base, leaving 9 bases between them. The CDR3 is 15 amino acids. Per the germline V gene, CDR1 is SQVTM and CDR2 is ANQGSEA. CDR3 DNA: TGCAGCGTTGAAGATCGCAGGGAGAACACCGGGGAGCTGTTTTTT. Protein product: CSVEDRRENTGELFF.

The chain links TRBV2 to TRBJ2-3, with 8 bases that match TRBD2. CDR1 and CDR2 (germline): SNHLY, FYNNEI. V shed 5 bases, J shed 0 bases, and the junction held 7 bases outside the gene matches. This CDR3 is built from 16 residues. CDR3 amino acids: CASSRLLAGSTDTQYF. The DNA of the CDR3 is TGTGCCAGCAGTCGGCTTTTAGCGGGAAGCACAGATACGCAGTATTTT. Full variable domain (rest looked up from reference TRBV2 and TRBJ2-3): EPEVTQTPSHQVTQMGQEVILRCVPISNHLYFYWYRQILGQKVEFLVSFYNNEISEKSEIFDDQFSVERPDGSNFTLKIRSTKLEDSAMYFCASSRLLAGSTDTQYFGPGTRLTVL.

This sequence joins TRBV7-2 and TRBJ1-2, with 7 bases lining up with TRBD1. CDR3 length: 14 amino acids. Germline-derived CDR1 and CDR2 are SGHTA and FQGNSA. With V trimmed by 1 base and J by 4 bases, 3 bases remained unmatched. CDR3 bases: TGTGCCAGCAGCTTAGATACAGGGGCCTATGGCTACACCTTC. Translating gives CASSLDTGAYGYTF. Filled out from reference TRBV7-2 and TRBJ1-2, the complete variable domain reads GAGVSQSPSNKVTEKGKDVELRCDPISGHTALYWYRQSLGQGLEFLIYFQGNSAPDKSGLPSDRFSAERTGGSVSTLTIQRTQQEDSAVYLCASSLDTGAYGYTFGSGTRLTVV.

Only one count was recorded for this clone. This chain uses TRBV6-2 or TRBV6-3 with TRBJ1-1, with D perhaps matching TRBD1 (6 bases). The V and J ends lost 0 bases and 1 base respectively, with 12 bases between them. In germline, CDR1 is MNHEY, CDR2 SVGEGT. The CDR3 is 16 amino acids. The CDR3 reads CASSYSTGDTNTEAFF. DNA of the CDR3: TGTGCCAGCAGTTACTCAACCGGGGACACGAACACTGAAGCTTTCTTT.

The V gene is TRBV19, the J gene TRBJ1-4, with D tentatively TRBD1 (5 bases). The CDR3 has 14 residues. The V and J ends lost 4 bases and 8 bases respectively, with 14 bases between them. Germline values: CDR1 LNHDA, CDR2 SQIVND (reference sequence). The CDR3: CASSRSTVPEKLFF. CDR3 nucleotide sequence: TGTGCCAGTAGTAGGTCGACAGTACCGGAAAAACTGTTTTTT.

This clone was counted between two and nine times. This rearrangement joins TRBV4-1 to TRBJ1-6; 8 positions agree with TRBD1. Germline CDR1 MGHRA, CDR2 YSYEKL. This CDR3 has 16 amino acids. The J segment lost 6 bases and the V segment lost 1 base, leaving 5 bases of the junction unmatched. CDR3 nucleotide sequence: TGCGCCAGCAGCCAAGTGGAGCAGGGGGCTAATTCACCCCTCCACTTT. This gives the protein CASSQVEQGANSPLHF.

This clone has only one observation. This chain links TRBV5-1 with TRBJ2-5; 8 bases align to TRBD2. The CDR3 extends over 15 amino acids. Germline CDR1 reads SGHRS; CDR2 reads YFSETQ. V trimming: 2 bases; J trimming: 5 bases; junction bases outside the gene matches: 8. The CDR3 loop reads CASSFLGGDVETQYF. The CDR3 bases are TGCGCCAGCAGCTTTCTCGGGGGGGACGTGGAGACCCAGTACTTC.

Only a few counts were recorded for this clone. The J gene is TRBJ1-5, the V gene TRBV19; 7 nucleotides agree with TRBD1. J gave up 4 bases and V 7 bases, and 16 bases lay outside the gene matches. Germline V gene sequence: CDR1 LNHDA, CDR2 SQIVND (reference sequence). The CDR3 extends over 17 amino acids. Here the CDR3 reads CASTPAGGQGRNQPQHF. The CDR3, as DNA: TGTGCCAGTACCCCAGCAGGGGGGCAGGGTAGGAATCAGCCCCAGCATTTT.

The rearrangement uses TRBV7-6 and TRBJ2-7, with 10 bases that match TRBD2. The trim removed 5 bases at V and 0 bases at J, leaving 4 bases unmatched. The germline V gene encodes CDR1 SGHVS and CDR2 FNYEAQ. The CDR3 runs to 15 residues. CDR3 residues: CASSRLAGGSYEQYF. CDR3 DNA sequence: TGTGCCAGCAGCCGACTAGCGGGTGGCTCCTACGAGCAGTACTTC.

V is TRBV3-1 (or the pseudogene TRBV3-2) and J is TRBJ2-7; possibly TRBD2 for D (5 bases). The V gene lost 5 bases and the J gene lost 2 bases, with 13 bases spanning the gap. This CDR3 comprises 14 residues. CDR1 and CDR2 (germline): LGHDT, YNNKEL (reference sequence). CDR3 sequence reads: CASSTADGAYEQYF. DNA of the CDR3: TGTGCCAGCAGCACCGCGGACGGGGCCTACGAGCAGTACTTC.

V and J are TRBV5-4 and TRBJ1-2; no firm D call. The germline gives CDR1 SGHNT, CDR2 YYREEE (reference sequence). This CDR3 contains 14 residues. V was shortened by 3 bases and J by 4 bases, with 13 bases between the two germline ends. The CDR3 bases are TGTGCCAGCAGCTCGCCCCGGGGAATCTATGGCTACACCTTC. Its translation is CASSSPRGIYGYTF.